Presented here are 7 T cell receptor beta chains from one specimen sequenced in a study of cytomegalovirus exposure and HLA in healthy donors. In the PCR, 60 Vbeta and 13 Jbeta primers were used. Profiled with immunoSEQ multiplex PCR; TCRdb holds only in-frame clones, not every one. The table shows about 100,000 clones, with approximately 82% occurring only once. Sequencing was performed on PBMCs. Every receptor here comes from a woman between 18 and 29 years old in good health and CMV-seronegative.

The chain joins TRBV6-5 to TRBJ1-1, with a weak D call TRBD1 (6 bases). The CDR3 contains 15 residues. Germline CDR1 MNHEY, CDR2 SVGAGI. Deletions cut 0 bases from V and 5 bases from J, with 13 bases between. The CDR3 DNA reads TGTGCCAGCAGTTACTCGGTACAGGGAGGGACTGAAGCTTTCTTT. Translation: CASSYSVQGGTEAFF.

The chain employs TRBV6-1 and TRBJ1-2; a weak D match, TRBD1 (6 bases). V was trimmed by 9 bases and J by 6 bases, leaving 14 bases between them. The CDR3 has 12 residues. Germline CDR1 and CDR2: MNHNS and SASEGT. The CDR3 here is CASGGGAHGYTF. CDR3 nucleotides: TGTGCCAGTGGAGGGGGGGCGCATGGCTACACCTTC.

The chain carries TRBV28 and TRBJ2-5; D is uncertain. The CDR3 extends over 11 amino acids. From germline, CDR1 is MDHEN and CDR2 SYDVKM. V gave up 8 bases and J gave up 5 bases, with 9 bases separating them. CDR3 sequence: CASQTLETQYF. The CDR3, as DNA: TGTGCCAGCCAAACTTTGGAGACCCAGTACTTC.

This chain's CDR3 is CASSQSWGIGVNEKLFF. CDR3 nucleotide sequence: TGCGCCAGCAGCCAGTCCTGGGGAATAGGGGTTAATGAAAAACTGTTTTTT. The chain has TRBV4-3 and TRBJ1-4; possible D gene TRBD1, 5 bases. CDR1 and CDR2 (germline): LGHNA, YSLEER. The CDR3 covers 17 residues. V lost 3 bases and J lost 4, with 18 bases in between.

V and J are TRBV2 and TRBJ2-3, with TRBD1 matching 7 bases. The junction had 10 bases not matched to a gene; V was cut back by 8 bases and J by 2 bases. The length of the CDR3 is 15 residues. In germline, CDR1 is SNHLY, CDR2 FYNNEI. CDR3 coding DNA: TGTGCCAGCCTCCTCTTTACAGGGGTCACAGATACGCAGTATTTT. Protein sequence: CASLLFTGVTDTQYF.

This clone was detected once. The chain links TRBV4-1 to TRBJ1-1; possible D gene TRBD1, 5 bases. The length of the CDR3 is 16 residues. Trimming removed 3 bases at V and 2 bases at J, with 16 bases between. In germline, CDR1 is MGHRA, CDR2 YSYEKL. The CDR3 loop reads CASSHIGLGGNTEAFF. The DNA for the CDR3 is TGCGCCAGCAGCCATATTGGGCTCGGGGGTAACACTGAAGCTTTCTTT.

The V call is TRBV9, the J call TRBJ1-2; possibly TRBD1 for D (6 bases). CDR3 size: 15 residues. The V end lost 0 bases, the J end lost 2 bases, and 11 bases lay between the germline ends. Germline CDR1 is SGDLS and CDR2 is YYNGEE. CDR3 sequence (DNA): TGTGCCAGCAGCGTAGTACCAGGGACAAACTATGGCTACACCTTC. This sequence encodes CASSVVPGTNYGYTF.